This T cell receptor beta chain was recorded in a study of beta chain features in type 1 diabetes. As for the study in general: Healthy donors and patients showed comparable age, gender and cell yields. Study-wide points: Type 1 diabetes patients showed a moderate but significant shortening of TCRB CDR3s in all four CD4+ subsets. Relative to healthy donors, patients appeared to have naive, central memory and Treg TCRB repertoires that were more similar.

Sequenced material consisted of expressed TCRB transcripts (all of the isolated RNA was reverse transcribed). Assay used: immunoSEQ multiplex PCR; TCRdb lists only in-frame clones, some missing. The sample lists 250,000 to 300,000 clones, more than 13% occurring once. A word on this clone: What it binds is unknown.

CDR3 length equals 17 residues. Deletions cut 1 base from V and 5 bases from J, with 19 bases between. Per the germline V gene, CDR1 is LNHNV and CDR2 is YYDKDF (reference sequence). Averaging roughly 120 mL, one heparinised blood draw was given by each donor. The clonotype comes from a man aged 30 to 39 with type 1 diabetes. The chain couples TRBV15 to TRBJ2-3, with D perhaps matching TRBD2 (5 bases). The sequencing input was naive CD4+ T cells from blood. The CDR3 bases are TGTGCCACCAGCAGAGTCCCGGGGTTAGATACACAAGATACGCAGTATTTT. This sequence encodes CATSRVPGLDTQDTQYF.